A selection of T cell receptor beta chains follows, all from one sample in a study of T cell repertoires in cytomegalovirus infection. TCRdb re-called the reads through MiXCR, storing one row per CDR3 protein. The sample includes tens of thousands of distinct CDR3 sequences, about 19% of them seen just once. No cognate antigen is known for these TCRs. This sample comprised CD8+ T cells from cultured PBMCs, obtained from culture after CMV antigen stimulation. All receptors derive from a human donor in good health (CMV status not recorded). Some clones in this sample may be carry-over from other donors' samples. CDR3s include the opening cysteine and the closing phenylalanine or tryptophan. Each record gives: D gene, J gene, V gene, clone size, CDR3 DNA, CDR3 protein. A D gene is named only where the DNA matches it firmly. A row's size may be missing; if present it is once, few, many or a size class.

d_call: NA; j_call: TRBJ1-1; v_call: TRBV19; clone_size: NA; cdr3_nt: TGTGCCAGTAGTAAAGACAGCTACACTGAAGCTTTCTTT; cdr3_aa: CASSKDSYTEAFF
d_call: TRBD1; j_call: TRBJ2-7; v_call: TRBV27; clone_size: NA; cdr3_nt: TGTGCCAGCAGACGGACAGGGGGCCAATCCGAGCAGTACTTC; cdr3_aa: CASRRTGGQSEQYF
d_call: TRBD2; j_call: TRBJ2-1; v_call: TRBV7-3; clone_size: many; cdr3_nt: TGTGCCAGCAGCCACGTGGCGGGGGGACAAGGGAATGAGCAGTTCTTC; cdr3_aa: CASSHVAGGQGNEQFF
d_call: NA; j_call: TRBJ2-1; v_call: TRBV7-2; clone_size: many; cdr3_nt: TGTGCCAGCAGTACCCTTGGGAACTCCTACAATGAGCAGTTCTTC; cdr3_aa: CASSTLGNSYNEQFF
d_call: TRBD2; j_call: TRBJ2-1; v_call: TRBV19; clone_size: medium-sized; cdr3_nt: TGTGCCAGTAGTCTAGCGGGGGAAGCCTCCAATGAGCAGTTCTTC; cdr3_aa: CASSLAGEASNEQFF
d_call: NA; j_call: TRBJ2-2; v_call: TRBV24-1; clone_size: NA; cdr3_nt: TGTGCCACCACTGCAGGAGAGACCGAGGAGCTGTTTTTT; cdr3_aa: CATTAGETEELFF
d_call: NA; j_call: TRBJ1-1; v_call: TRBV11-2; clone_size: many; cdr3_nt: TGTGCCAGCAGCGCACCTTTAGGGGGGAACACTGAAGCTTTCTTT; cdr3_aa: CASSAPLGGNTEAFF
d_call: TRBD2; j_call: TRBJ2-1; v_call: TRBV7-6; clone_size: many; cdr3_nt: TGTGCCAGCAGCTTCGTACTAGCGGGAGTTACCTACAATGAGCAGTTCTTC; cdr3_aa: CASSFVLAGVTYNEQFF
d_call: NA; j_call: TRBJ2-3; v_call: TRBV7-2; clone_size: many; cdr3_nt: TGTGCCAGCAGGCGCCCGGTCGGGGCCGCAGATACGCAGTATTTT; cdr3_aa: CASRRPVGAADTQYF
d_call: NA; j_call: TRBJ1-1; v_call: TRBV28; clone_size: many; cdr3_nt: TGTGCCAGCAGTTTTATGGGTGAAGCTTTCTTT; cdr3_aa: CASSFMGEAFF
d_call: TRBD2; j_call: TRBJ2-7; v_call: TRBV2; clone_size: many; cdr3_nt: TGTGCCAGCAGCCCGAGAGGTATCGGGAGGGGATCATACGAGCAGTACTTC; cdr3_aa: CASSPRGIGRGSYEQYF
d_call: NA; j_call: TRBJ1-3; v_call: TRBV11-2; clone_size: many; cdr3_nt: TGTGCCAGCAGCTTTGGGGACGGCGACGCTCACTCTGGAAACACCATATATTTT; cdr3_aa: CASSFGDGDAHSGNTIYF
d_call: NA; j_call: TRBJ2-1; v_call: TRBV9; clone_size: NA; cdr3_nt: TGTGCCAGCAGCGTAGGGACGGCTAGCTCCTACAATGAGCAGTTCTTC; cdr3_aa: CASSVGTASSYNEQFF
d_call: TRBD2; j_call: TRBJ2-3; v_call: TRBV6-5; clone_size: many; cdr3_nt: TGTGCCAGCAGTACCGGACTAGCGGGAGGGGATACGCAGTATTTT; cdr3_aa: CASSTGLAGGDTQYF
d_call: NA; j_call: TRBJ1-2; v_call: TRBV27; clone_size: NA; cdr3_nt: TGTGCCAGCAGCTCGGGGGGCTATGGCTACACCTTC; cdr3_aa: CASSSGGYGYTF
d_call: TRBD1; j_call: TRBJ2-6; v_call: TRBV9; clone_size: many; cdr3_nt: TGTGCCAGCAGCGTAGGGCAGGGGGCAAACTCTGGGGCCAACGTCCTGACTTTC; cdr3_aa: CASSVGQGANSGANVLTF
d_call: TRBD1; j_call: TRBJ2-7; v_call: TRBV6-6; clone_size: NA; cdr3_nt: TGTGCCAGCAGCCGACAGGGCGGGCTTGGCTACGAGCAGTACTTC; cdr3_aa: CASSRQGGLGYEQYF
d_call: NA; j_call: TRBJ2-7; v_call: TRBV12-3/TRBV12-4; clone_size: NA; cdr3_nt: TGTGCCAGCAGTTACAGTGACGAGCAGTACTTC; cdr3_aa: CASSYSDEQYF
d_call: NA; j_call: TRBJ2-1; v_call: TRBV6-1; clone_size: many; cdr3_nt: TGTGCCAGCAGTGAACTTGACACCGACAATGAGCAGTTCTTC; cdr3_aa: CASSELDTDNEQFF
d_call: NA; j_call: TRBJ1-1; v_call: TRBV5-1; clone_size: NA; cdr3_nt: TGCGCCAGCAGCCAAATTCGCAGCACTGAAGCTTTCTTT; cdr3_aa: CASSQIRSTEAFF
d_call: NA; j_call: TRBJ2-5; v_call: TRBV6-2/TRBV6-3; clone_size: NA; cdr3_nt: TGTGCCAGCAGCCCCTGGAGAAACCAAGAGACCCAGTACTTC; cdr3_aa: CASSPWRNQETQYF
d_call: NA; j_call: TRBJ2-7; v_call: TRBV6-2/TRBV6-3; clone_size: few; cdr3_nt: TGTGCCAGCAGTTACTCAGGAGCCCTCTACGAGCAGTACTTC; cdr3_aa: CASSYSGALYEQYF
d_call: TRBD2; j_call: TRBJ2-1; v_call: TRBV7-9; clone_size: many; cdr3_nt: TGTGCCAGCAGCGGGAGGGAGGGGACTAGCAACAATGAGCAGTTCTTC; cdr3_aa: CASSGREGTSNNEQFF
d_call: TRBD1; j_call: TRBJ1-1; v_call: TRBV19; clone_size: NA; cdr3_nt: TGTGCCAGTAGGTCAACAGGGGGGAGCACTGAAGCTTTCTTT; cdr3_aa: CASRSTGGSTEAFF
d_call: TRBD2; j_call: TRBJ2-1; v_call: TRBV7-6; clone_size: NA; cdr3_nt: TGTGCCAGCAGCGACACCAGGACTAGCGGGAGGGCCAGGAATGAGCAGTTCTTC; cdr3_aa: CASSDTRTSGRARNEQFF
d_call: NA; j_call: TRBJ2-7; v_call: TRBV6-5; clone_size: NA; cdr3_nt: TGTGCCAGCAGTTACTCTCAGGTTCGGGGTGAGCAGTACTTC; cdr3_aa: CASSYSQVRGEQYF
d_call: TRBD2; j_call: TRBJ2-5; v_call: TRBV11-2; clone_size: many; cdr3_nt: TGTGCCAGCAGCTCCGGAGAGCGGGGGTACCAAGAGACCCAGTACTTC; cdr3_aa: CASSSGERGYQETQYF
d_call: NA; j_call: TRBJ1-2; v_call: TRBV7-9; clone_size: once; cdr3_nt: TGTGCCAGCAGCTTAGCGGAATCGCGAGGCTACACCTTC; cdr3_aa: CASSLAESRGYTF
d_call: NA; j_call: TRBJ1-1; v_call: TRBV12-3/TRBV12-4; clone_size: few; cdr3_nt: TGTGCCAGCAGCCCCCAGGGAGGGGAGACTGAAGCTTTCTTT; cdr3_aa: CASSPQGGETEAFF
d_call: TRBD1; j_call: TRBJ1-1; v_call: TRBV6-1; clone_size: few; cdr3_nt: TGTGCCAGCAGTTTCAGGGGGCACACTGAAGCTTTCTTT; cdr3_aa: CASSFRGHTEAFF
d_call: NA; j_call: TRBJ2-1; v_call: TRBV4-2; clone_size: NA; cdr3_nt: TGTGCCAGCAGCCAAGCCCAGAAATCCTACAATGAGCAGTTCTTC; cdr3_aa: CASSQAQKSYNEQFF
d_call: TRBD2; j_call: TRBJ2-1; v_call: TRBV12-5; clone_size: NA; cdr3_nt: TGTGCTAGTGGTCCCACTAGCGGGATGAGGTACAATGAGCAGTTCTTC; cdr3_aa: CASGPTSGMRYNEQFF
d_call: NA; j_call: TRBJ2-6; v_call: TRBV29-1; clone_size: NA; cdr3_nt: TGCAGCGTTGAACGGTCGGGGGCCAACGTCCTGACTTTC; cdr3_aa: CSVERSGANVLTF
d_call: NA; j_call: TRBJ2-1; v_call: TRBV30; clone_size: few; cdr3_nt: TGTGCCTGGAGTTCGTACAACCAGGGGGAGGTGTACAATGAGCAGTTCTTC; cdr3_aa: CAWSSYNQGEVYNEQFF
d_call: TRBD2; j_call: TRBJ2-1; v_call: TRBV7-2; clone_size: many; cdr3_nt: TGTGCCAGCAGCCCATGGGGGGGAGGGAATGAGCAGTTCTTC; cdr3_aa: CASSPWGGGNEQFF
d_call: TRBD2; j_call: TRBJ2-3; v_call: TRBV11-2; clone_size: few; cdr3_nt: TGTGCCAGCAGCTTAGTTTGGACTAGCGGCACAGATACGCAGTATTTT; cdr3_aa: CASSLVWTSGTDTQYF
d_call: NA; j_call: TRBJ1-1; v_call: TRBV4-3; clone_size: many; cdr3_nt: TGCGCCAGCAGCCAAGATCGGGCAGGGAGGTGGACTGAAGCTTTCTTT; cdr3_aa: CASSQDRAGRWTEAFF
d_call: NA; j_call: TRBJ2-5; v_call: TRBV2; clone_size: many; cdr3_nt: TGTGCCAGCACAAGCTCGGAGACCCAGTACTTC; cdr3_aa: CASTSSETQYF
d_call: TRBD2; j_call: TRBJ2-3; v_call: TRBV7-6; clone_size: few; cdr3_nt: TGTGCCAGCAGCCCAGCCGGCGGGGGGGCCACAGATACGCAGTATTTT; cdr3_aa: CASSPAGGGATDTQYF
d_call: TRBD2; j_call: TRBJ2-5; v_call: TRBV2; clone_size: many; cdr3_nt: TGTGCCAGCATGGCGGGGGAAGGGGAGACCCAGTACTTC; cdr3_aa: CASMAGEGETQYF
d_call: NA; j_call: TRBJ1-4; v_call: TRBV4-1; clone_size: few; cdr3_nt: TGCGCCAGCAGCCAAGGGAGGGGAGCTAATGAAAAACTGTTTTTT; cdr3_aa: CASSQGRGANEKLFF
d_call: NA; j_call: TRBJ2-1; v_call: TRBV12-5; clone_size: NA; cdr3_nt: TGTGCTAGTGGTTTGGGGCATGAGCAGTTCTTC; cdr3_aa: CASGLGHEQFF
d_call: NA; j_call: TRBJ2-4; v_call: TRBV7-9; clone_size: NA; cdr3_nt: TGTGCCAGCACCTCCCAGGGGGGCGAAGGGAAAAACATTCAGTACTTC; cdr3_aa: CASTSQGGEGKNIQYF
d_call: TRBD1; j_call: TRBJ2-3; v_call: TRBV7-9; clone_size: many; cdr3_nt: TGTGCCAGCGCAGGACAGGAAGCACTTCATACGCAGTATTTT; cdr3_aa: CASAGQEALHTQYF
d_call: NA; j_call: TRBJ1-1; v_call: TRBV12-3/TRBV12-4; clone_size: NA; cdr3_nt: TGTGCCAGCAGTTTAGGCAGGGCAGATGAAGCTTTCTTT; cdr3_aa: CASSLGRADEAFF